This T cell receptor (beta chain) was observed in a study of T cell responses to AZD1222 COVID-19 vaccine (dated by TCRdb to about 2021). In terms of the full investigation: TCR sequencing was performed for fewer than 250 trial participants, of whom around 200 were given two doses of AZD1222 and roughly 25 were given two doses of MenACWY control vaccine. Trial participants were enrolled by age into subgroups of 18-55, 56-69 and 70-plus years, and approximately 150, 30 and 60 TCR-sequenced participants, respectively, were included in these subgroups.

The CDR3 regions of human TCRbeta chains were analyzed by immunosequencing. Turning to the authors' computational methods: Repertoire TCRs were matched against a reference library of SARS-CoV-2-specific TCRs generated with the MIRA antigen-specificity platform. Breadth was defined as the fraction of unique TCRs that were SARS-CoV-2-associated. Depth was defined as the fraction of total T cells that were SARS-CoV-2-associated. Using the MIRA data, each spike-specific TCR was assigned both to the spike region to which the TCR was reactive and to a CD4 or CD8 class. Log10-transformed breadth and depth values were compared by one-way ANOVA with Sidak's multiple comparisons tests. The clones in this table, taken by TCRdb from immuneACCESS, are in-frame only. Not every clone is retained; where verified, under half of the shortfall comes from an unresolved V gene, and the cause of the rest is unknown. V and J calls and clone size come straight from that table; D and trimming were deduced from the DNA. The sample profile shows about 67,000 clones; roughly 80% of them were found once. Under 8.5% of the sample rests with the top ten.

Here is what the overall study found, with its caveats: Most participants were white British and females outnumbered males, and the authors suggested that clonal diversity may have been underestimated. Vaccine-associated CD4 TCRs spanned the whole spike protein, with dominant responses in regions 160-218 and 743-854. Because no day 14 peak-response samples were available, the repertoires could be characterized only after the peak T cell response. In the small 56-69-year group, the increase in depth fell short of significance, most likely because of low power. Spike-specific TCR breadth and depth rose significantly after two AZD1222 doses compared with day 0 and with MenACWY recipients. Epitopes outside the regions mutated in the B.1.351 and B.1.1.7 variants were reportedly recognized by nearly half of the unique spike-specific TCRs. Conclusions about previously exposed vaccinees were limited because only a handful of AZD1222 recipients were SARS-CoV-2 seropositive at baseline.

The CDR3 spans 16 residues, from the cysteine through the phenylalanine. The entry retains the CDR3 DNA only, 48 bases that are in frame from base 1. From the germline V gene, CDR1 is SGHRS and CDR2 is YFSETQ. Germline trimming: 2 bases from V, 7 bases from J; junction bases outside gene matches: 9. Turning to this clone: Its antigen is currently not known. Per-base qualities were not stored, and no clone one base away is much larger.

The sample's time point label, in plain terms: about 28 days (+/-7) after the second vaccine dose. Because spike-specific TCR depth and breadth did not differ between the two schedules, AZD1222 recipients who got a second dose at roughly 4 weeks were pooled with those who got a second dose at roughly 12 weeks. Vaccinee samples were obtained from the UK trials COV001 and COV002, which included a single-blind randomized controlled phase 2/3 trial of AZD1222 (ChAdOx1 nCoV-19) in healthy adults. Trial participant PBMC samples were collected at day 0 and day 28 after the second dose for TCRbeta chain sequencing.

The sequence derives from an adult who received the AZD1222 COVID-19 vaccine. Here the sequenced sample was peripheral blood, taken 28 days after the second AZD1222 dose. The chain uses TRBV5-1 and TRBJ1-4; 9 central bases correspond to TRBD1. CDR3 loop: CASSLQQGARREKLFF. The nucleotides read TGCGCCAGCAGCTTACAACAGGGGGCGCGGCGTGAAAAACTGTTTTTT.